What follows are 11 T cell receptor beta chains derived from one specimen sequenced in a study of cytomegalovirus exposure and HLA in healthy donors. The PCR was carried out with 60 Vbeta primers and 13 Jbeta primers. The data were produced by immunoSEQ multiplex PCR, yet TCRdb's version contains in-frame clones alone and is incomplete. The sample carries fewer than 120,000 clones, 80% recorded once. The material sequenced was PBMCs. The receptors derive from a woman between 55 and 75 years old in good health and CMV-seropositive.

This clone was picked up one time. This sequence joins TRBV9 and TRBJ2-2, with D perhaps TRBD1 (6 bases). CDR3 length: 15 residues. Germline CDR1 is SGDLS and CDR2 is YYNGEE. Deletions cut 4 bases from V and 6 bases from J, with 16 bases between. The CDR3 reads CASSPQTGVAGELFF. The CDR3 nucleotides read TGTGCCAGCAGCCCACAGACAGGAGTGGCCGGGGAGCTGTTTTTT.

The gene calls are TRBV6-4 and TRBJ2-1; 7 bases agree with TRBD2. J gave up 6 bases and V 0 bases, and 8 bases lay outside the gene matches. From germline, CDR1 is MRHNA and CDR2 SNTAGT. The CDR3 length is 16 residues. This chain's CDR3 is CASSDSGGSEINEQFF. CDR3 coding DNA: TGTGCCAGCAGTGACTCGGGCGGGAGTGAAATCAATGAGCAGTTCTTC.

J is TRBJ2-2 and V is TRBV27; TRBD2 matches 15 bases. CDR1 is MNHEY, CDR2 SMNVEV, per germline (reference sequence). The CDR3 is 17 amino acids. Trimming at V came to 6 bases and at J to 4 bases, leaving 6 bases not matched to a gene. CDR3 sequence: CASRKGLAGGITGELFF. The CDR3, as DNA: TGTGCCAGCAGAAAGGGACTAGCGGGAGGCATCACCGGGGAGCTGTTTTTT.

As DNA, the CDR3 is TGTGCCATCAGGACCGGGACAGTGAACACCGGGGAGCTGTTTTTT. Translating it yields CAIRTGTVNTGELFF. The chain combines TRBV10-3 with TRBJ2-2; 7 nucleotides line up with TRBD1. The junction had 5 bases not matched to a gene; V was cut back by 6 bases and J by 1 base. This CDR3 region has 15 residues. Germline assignment: CDR1 ENHRY and CDR2 SYGVKD.

J is TRBJ2-1 and V is TRBV28; 12 bases map to TRBD2. The CDR3 spans 16 residues. CDR1 and CDR2 from the germline V gene are MDHEN and SYDVKM. The V segment lost 1 base and the J segment 8 bases; nucleotides outside the gene matches: 6. CDR3 in DNA: TGTGCCAGCAGTTTATCTGAGACTAGCGGGAGATATGAGCAGTTCTTC. The encoded protein is CASSLSETSGRYEQFF.

The chain recombines TRBV7-3 with TRBJ1-2; no clear D gene. The CDR3 totals 15 residues. Germline assignment: CDR1 SGHTA and CDR2 FQGTGA. V lost 5 bases and J lost 5, with 18 bases in between. The CDR3 sequence: CASSALLRSEYGYTF. In DNA form, the CDR3 reads TGTGCCAGCAGCGCGTTACTGAGGTCGGAATATGGCTACACCTTC. The entire variable domain, with the rest obtained from reference TRBV7-3 and TRBJ1-2, is as follows: GAGVSQTPSNKVTEKGKYVELRCDPISGHTALYWYRQSLGQGPEFLIYFQGTGAADDSGLPNDRFFAVRPEGSVSTLKIQRTERGDSAVYLCASSALLRSEYGYTFGSGTRLTVV.

The sample holds a few counts of this clone. The J gene is TRBJ2-7, the V gene TRBV5-5; TRBD2 matches at 9 bases. The length of the CDR3 is 15 residues. Trimming removed 4 bases from V and 3 bases from J; junction bases left unmatched: 8. Germline V gives CDR1 SGHKS, CDR2 YYEKEE (reference sequence). This chain's CDR3 is CASSPRTSVSYEQYF. As DNA, the CDR3 is TGTGCCAGCAGCCCCCGGACTAGCGTCAGCTACGAGCAGTACTTC.

The chain combines TRBV28 with TRBJ1-2; D ambiguous. The CDR3 has 15 amino acids. Germline V lookup: CDR1 MDHEN, CDR2 SYDVKM. Trimming removed 2 bases from V and 8 bases from J, with 18 bases in between. The CDR3 loop reads CASSLGPDALGGYTF. CDR3 bases: TGTGCCAGCAGTTTAGGGCCCGATGCCCTTGGAGGCTACACCTTC.

V and J are TRBV7-3 and TRBJ2-2, with TRBD2 matching 9 bases. This CDR3 is 17 amino acids long. The germline V gene has CDR1 SGHTA and CDR2 FQGTGA. With 2 bases clipped from V and 6 bases from J, the junction kept 10 bases outside the gene matches. The CDR3 here is CASSLRPSGRLAGELFF. The DNA of the CDR3 is TGTGCCAGCAGCTTACGTCCCAGCGGGAGGTTAGCCGGGGAGCTGTTTTTT.

The chain carries TRBV7-8 and TRBJ1-1; 9 bases agree with TRBD1. CDR1 is SGHVS and CDR2 is FQNEAQ in the germline V gene. V was pared by 1 base and J by 6 bases, with 6 bases of the junction left unmatched. The CDR3 spans 15 residues. CDR3: CASSLEGTGYPEAFF. The DNA of the CDR3 is TGTGCCAGCAGCTTAGAGGGGACAGGGTACCCTGAAGCTTTCTTT.

The V gene is TRBV18, the J gene TRBJ2-1; 13 bases align to TRBD2. V lost 4 bases to trimming and J lost 9 bases; unmatched junction nucleotides: 9. This CDR3 contains 16 residues. Germline assignment: CDR1 KGHSH and CDR2 LQKENI. The CDR3 nucleotides read TGTGCCAGCTCACAACTAGCGGGAGGGGCTACGGTTGAGCAGTTCTTC. It specifies CASSQLAGGATVEQFF. The variable domain in full, with the rest retrieved from reference TRBV18 and TRBJ2-1, is NAGVMQNPRHLVRRRGQEARLRCSPMKGHSHVYWYRQLPEEGLKFMVYLQKENIIDESGMPKERFSAEFPKEGPSILRIQQVVRGDSAAYFCASSQLAGGATVEQFFGPGTRLTVL.